Each of the 26 T cell receptor beta chains below was sequenced from the same sample in a study of blood T cell repertoires in COVID-19. Repertoires were generated with immunoSEQ multiplex PCR, while TCRdb's copy carries only in-frame clones and drops some. The table lists 200,000 or so clones, 84% of them singletons. The specimen sequenced was peripheral blood. Every receptor here comes from a woman aged 55-69 years with acute or convalescent COVID-19.

This chain joins TRBV5-4 and TRBJ1-1; 10 bases map to TRBD1. From germline, CDR1 is SGHNT and CDR2 YYREEE (reference sequence). V lost 5 bases and J lost 0; bases outside the gene matches: 13. The length of the CDR3 is 18 residues. CDR3 residues: CASRNRGDRGYMNTEAFF. CDR3 nucleotide sequence: TGTGCCAGCAGAAACCGGGGGGACAGGGGCTACATGAACACTGAAGCTTTCTTT.

The J gene is TRBJ1-1, the V gene TRBV6-2 or TRBV6-3; D remains unclear. Between the trimmed V and J ends, which lost 3 bases and 4 bases, there was a span of 9 bases. The CDR3 length is 13 residues. The V gene's germline CDR1 is MNHEY and CDR2 SVGEGT. The CDR3 here is CASSYTDFTEAFF. CDR3 nucleotide sequence: TGTGCCAGCAGTTATACGGACTTCACTGAAGCTTTCTTT.

The chain couples TRBV30 to TRBJ2-2, with TRBD1 identical over 7 bases. With V trimmed by 0 bases and J by 6 bases, 4 bases remained unmatched. CDR3 size: 14 residues. The V gene's germline CDR1 is GTSNPN and CDR2 SVGIG (reference sequence). The CDR3 DNA follows: TGTGCCTGGAGTGTACAGGGGCGGCCCGGGGAGCTGTTTTTT. As protein: CAWSVQGRPGELFF.

The rearrangement joins TRBV12-5 to TRBJ1-1, with D uncertain. Germline V CDR1 and CDR2: LGHNT, FRNRAP. The CDR3 has 11 amino acids. Trimming shortened V by 5 bases and J by 6 bases, and 7 bases separated the two germline ends. This chain's CDR3 is CASGPQAEAFF. The DNA of the CDR3 is TGTGCTAGTGGTCCCCAGGCTGAAGCTTTCTTT.

This chain connects TRBV5-5 to TRBJ1-2; D might be TRBD1 (6 bases). Germline V gene data show CDR1 as SGHKS and CDR2 as YYEKEE (reference sequence). CDR3 length: 15 amino acids. V was pared by 3 bases and J by 3 bases, with 15 bases between. CDR3 DNA: TGTGCCAGCAGCTCCGACGGGGGGCGGCACTATGGCTACACCTTC. Residues: CASSSDGGRHYGYTF.

The chain employs TRBV6-5 and TRBJ1-4; 7 bases agree with TRBD1. CDR1 MNHEY and CDR2 SVGAGI come from the germline V gene. The CDR3 is 15 residues long. V lost 0 bases and J lost 6; bases outside the gene matches: 4. CDR3 coding DNA: TGTGCCAGCAGTTACTCAAGGGGGCGCGATGAAAAACTGTTTTTT. Encoded protein: CASSYSRGRDEKLFF.

This clone appeared once. The V call is TRBV28, the J call TRBJ1-2; TRBD1 aligns across 10 bases. The CDR3 length is 15 residues. Germline trimming cut 2 bases from V and 7 bases from J; bases unmatched to any gene: 7. The germline V gene encodes CDR1 MDHEN and CDR2 SYDVKM. The CDR3 is CASSLGAGTGVGYTF. The CDR3 bases are TGTGCCAGCAGTTTAGGGGCCGGGACAGGGGTTGGCTACACCTTC.

The V gene is TRBV5-6, the J gene TRBJ2-2; D is possibly TRBD2 (6 bases). Germline CDR1 SGHDT, CDR2 YYEEEE. The CDR3 is made up of 14 amino acids. Trimming took 3 bases from V and 3 from J, leaving 9 bases between them. CDR3 sequence reads: CASSSTSYTGELFF. The DNA of the CDR3 is TGTGCCAGCAGCTCCACTAGCTACACCGGGGAGCTGTTTTTT. Based on the CDR3 plus reference TRBV5-6 and TRBJ2-2, the full variable domain is DAGVTQSPTHLIKTRGQQVTLRCSPKSGHDTVSWYQQALGQGPQFIFQYYEEEERQRGNFPDRFSGHQFPNYSSELNVNALLLGDSALYLCASSSTSYTGELFFGEGSRLTVL.

The genes are TRBV24-1 and TRBJ2-3, with 13 positions matching TRBD2. The germline V gene has CDR1 KGHDR and CDR2 SFDVKD. CDR3 length: 18 residues. J lost 5 bases, V lost 7 bases, and 14 bases had no gene match. The CDR3 protein is CATSSTGTSGAGIDTQYF. The CDR3 coding sequence is TGTGCCACCAGCTCCACCGGGACTAGCGGGGCGGGCATAGATACGCAGTATTTT.

The gene calls are TRBV3-1 (or the pseudogene TRBV3-2) and TRBJ2-7, with 9 bases that match TRBD1. J was trimmed by 2 bases and V by 1 base; bases with no gene match: 9. The CDR3 has 17 amino acids. In germline, CDR1 is LGHDT, CDR2 YNNKEL (reference sequence). The CDR3 loop is CASSQGGQGSYPYEQYF. The CDR3 DNA reads as TGTGCCAGCAGCCAAGGTGGACAGGGGTCTTACCCCTACGAGCAGTACTTC.

The rearrangement joins TRBV6-5 to TRBJ2-2, with 12 bases lining up with TRBD2. The CDR3 has 16 residues. CDR1 is MNHEY, CDR2 SVGAGI, per germline. Unmatched junction bases numbered 5, after V lost 4 bases and J lost 5 bases. The CDR3 protein is CASSSTSGGRTGELFF. The CDR3 DNA sequence: TGTGCCAGCAGTTCCACTAGCGGGGGGCGAACCGGGGAGCTGTTTTTT.

In its sample, this clone was seen once. J is TRBJ1-6 and V is TRBV5-1; D gene ambiguous. The CDR3 length is 15 residues. The V gene's germline CDR1 is SGHRS and CDR2 YFSETQ. Trimming stripped 5 bases from V and 4 bases from J, with 13 bases between. The CDR3 is CASRLGMEYNSPLHF. The CDR3 nucleotides are TGCGCCAGCAGACTTGGTATGGAGTATAATTCACCCCTCCACTTT.

This clone was detected a few times. This sequence joins TRBV7-2 and TRBJ2-1; D is ambiguous. The V gene's germline CDR1 is SGHTA and CDR2 FQGNSA. This CDR3 region has 15 residues. V was pared by 0 bases and J by 0 bases, with 6 bases between. The CDR3 coding sequence is TGTGCCAGCAGCTTAGCCGCCTACTCCTACAATGAGCAGTTCTTC. It translates to CASSLAAYSYNEQFF.

V is TRBV5-4 and J is TRBJ2-5; D is uncertain. Germline V gives CDR1 SGHNT, CDR2 YYREEE (reference sequence). The CDR3 has 13 amino acids. V was pared by 3 bases and J by 4 bases, with 10 bases between. The DNA of the CDR3 is TGTGCCAGCAGCTCCCGACTGGGAGAGACCCAGTACTTC. The encoded protein is CASSSRLGETQYF. The entire variable domain, with the rest obtained from reference TRBV5-4 and TRBJ2-5, is as follows: ETGVTQSPTHLIKTRGQQVTLRCSSQSGHNTVSWYQQALGQGPQFIFQYYREEENGRGNFPPRFSGLQFPNYSSELNVNALELDDSALYLCASSSRLGETQYFGPGTRLLVL.

The CDR3 sequence: CASSATGGSLYGYTF. DNA of the CDR3: TGCGCCAGCAGCGCTACAGGGGGCAGTCTCTATGGCTACACCTTC. This chain connects TRBV5-1 to TRBJ1-2, with TRBD1 matching 9 bases. V lost 4 bases, J lost 4 bases, and 8 bases stayed unmatched. Germline CDR1 reads SGHRS; CDR2 reads YFSETQ. CDR3 length: 15 amino acids.

This chain uses TRBV29-1 with TRBJ2-7; weak D call: TRBD1 (6 bases). The CDR3 consists of 15 residues. Germline-derived CDR1 and CDR2 are SQVTM and ANQGSEA. V lost 5 bases to trimming and J lost 1 base, with 18 bases between them. This CDR3 is CSVTLGQRNSYEQYF. The CDR3 DNA reads TGCAGCGTTACACTTGGACAGCGAAATTCCTACGAGCAGTACTTC.

The chain has TRBV18 and TRBJ2-2; 11 bases are shared with TRBD1. J gave up 2 bases and V 2 bases, and 4 bases lay outside the gene matches. The CDR3 spans 17 residues. Germline V gene sequence: CDR1 KGHSH, CDR2 LQKENI. Here the CDR3 reads CASSPEGTGGNTGELFF. The CDR3 DNA sequence: TGTGCCAGCTCACCAGAAGGGACAGGGGGAAACACCGGGGAGCTGTTTTTT.

In this sample, this clone turned up a few times. The chain has TRBV7-2 and TRBJ2-1; possible D gene TRBD2, 6 bases. The CDR3 contains 14 residues. The germline gives CDR1 SGHTA, CDR2 FQGNSA. V gave up 6 bases and J gave up 7 bases, with 16 bases separating them. CDR3 in DNA: TGTGCCAGCAGTCCGGAGGGCAGGGTGAATGAGCAGTTCTTC. It yields the protein CASSPEGRVNEQFF.

The chain is built from TRBV9 and TRBJ1-1; a possible D gene is TRBD1 (5 bases). Trimming cost V 4 bases and J 4 bases, with 17 bases left between them. Germline values: CDR1 SGDLS, CDR2 YYNGEE. This CDR3 contains 15 residues. CDR3 bases: TGTGCCAGCAGCCCCCAGCAGGGAATGATCACTGAAGCTTTCTTT. Translated, it gives CASSPQQGMITEAFF. Variable domain in full (rest from reference TRBV9 and TRBJ1-1): DSGVTQTPKHLITATGQRVTLRCSPRSGDLSVYWYQQSLDQGLQFLIQYYNGEERAKGNILERFSAQQFPDLHSELNLSSLELGDSALYFCASSPQQGMITEAFFGQGTRLTVV.

The rearrangement links TRBV7-9 to TRBJ1-4; the D is unclear. The CDR3 has 15 amino acids. Trimming removed 0 bases from V and 3 bases from J, with 8 bases in between. CDR1 SEHNR and CDR2 FQNEAQ come from the germline V gene (reference sequence). CDR3 loop: CASSLAAGANEKLFF. In nucleotides, the CDR3 is TGTGCCAGCAGCTTAGCGGCGGGAGCTAATGAAAAACTGTTTTTT.

Comments on this clone: At one end the junction does not follow the germline gene, possibly because of a read error. The chain recombines TRBV7-2 with TRBJ2-5; 9 bases agree with TRBD2. The CDR3 covers 13 residues. CDR1 is SGHTA, CDR2 FQGNSA, per germline. CDR3 in DNA: TGTGCCAGCAGCTTAGAGACCGTAGCGGGGGTGCACTTC. It encodes CASSLETVAGVHF.

The chain uses TRBV2 and TRBJ1-1, with D hard to call. V dropped 3 bases and J dropped 6 bases, with 11 bases sitting between them. The germline gives CDR1 SNHLY, CDR2 FYNNEI. The CDR3 length is 13 residues. Here the CDR3 DNA reads TGTGCCAGCAGTGAGTCTAGGTTCCCTGAAGCTTTCTTT. Encoded protein: CASSESRFPEAFF.

The chain recombines TRBV24-1 with TRBJ1-4; possibly TRBD1 for D (6 bases). This CDR3 is 16 amino acids long. Trimming removed 4 bases from V and 1 base from J, with 12 bases in between. Germline V CDR1 and CDR2: KGHDR, SFDVKD. CDR3: CATSDPNRETNEKLFF. CDR3 sequence (DNA): TGTGCCACCAGTGACCCTAACAGGGAAACTAATGAAAAACTGTTTTTT.

This chain links TRBV6-1 with TRBJ1-1, with 8 bases matching TRBD1. V gave up 6 bases and J gave up 4 bases; unmatched junction bases: 10. The CDR3 length is 15 residues. Germline V gene sequence: CDR1 MNHNS, CDR2 SASEGT. This CDR3 is CASSRGQGGITEAFF. CDR3 coding DNA: TGTGCCAGCAGCCGCGGACAGGGCGGGATCACTGAAGCTTTCTTT.

This sequence joins TRBV6-6 and TRBJ1-5; 12 bases agree with TRBD1. Germline loops: CDR1 MNHNY, CDR2 SVGAGI (reference sequence). The J segment lost 6 bases and the V segment lost 2 bases, leaving 2 bases of the junction unmatched. The CDR3 is made up of 15 amino acids. The CDR3 nucleotides are TGTGCCAGCAGTTACGGGACAGGGGGCGTTCAGCCCCAGCATTTT. Its translation: CASSYGTGGVQPQHF.

This clone was counted only a few times. The J gene is TRBJ1-1, the V gene TRBV5-1; D gene uncertain. Trimming stripped 0 bases from V and 4 bases from J, with 7 bases between. The CDR3 is 13 amino acids. Germline V gene data show CDR1 as SGHRS and CDR2 as YFSETQ. CDR3 DNA: TGCGCCAGCAGCTTGGTTGTCGGCACTGAAGCTTTCTTT. Its translation: CASSLVVGTEAFF.